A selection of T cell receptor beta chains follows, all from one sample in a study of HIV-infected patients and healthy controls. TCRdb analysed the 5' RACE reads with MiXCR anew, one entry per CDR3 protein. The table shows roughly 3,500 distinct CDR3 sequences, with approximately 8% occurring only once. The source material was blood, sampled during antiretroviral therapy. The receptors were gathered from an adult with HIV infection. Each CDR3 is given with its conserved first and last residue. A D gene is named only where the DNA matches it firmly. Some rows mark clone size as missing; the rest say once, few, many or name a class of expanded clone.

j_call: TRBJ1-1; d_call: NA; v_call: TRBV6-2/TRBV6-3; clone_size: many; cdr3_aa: CASSYSSGTMNTEAFF; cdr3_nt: TGTGCCAGCAGTTACTCAAGTGGCACCATGAACACTGAAGCTTTCTTT
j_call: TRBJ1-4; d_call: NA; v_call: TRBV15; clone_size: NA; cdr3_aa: CATSSGGYHGEKLFF; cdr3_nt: TGTGCCACCAGCAGCGGGGGGTACCACGGTGAAAAACTGTTTTTT
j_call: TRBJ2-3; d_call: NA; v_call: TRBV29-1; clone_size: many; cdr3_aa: CSVNSLSTDTQYF; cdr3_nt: TGCAGCGTTAACAGTCTAAGCACAGATACGCAGTATTTT
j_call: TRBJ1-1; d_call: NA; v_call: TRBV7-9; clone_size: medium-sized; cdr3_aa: CASTLGDRAFF; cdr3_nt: TGTGCCAGCACTCTGGGGGACCGAGCTTTCTTT
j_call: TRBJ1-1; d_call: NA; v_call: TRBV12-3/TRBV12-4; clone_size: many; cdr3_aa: CASSSSGETEAFF; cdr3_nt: TGTGCCAGCAGTTCATCAGGCGAGACTGAAGCTTTCTTT
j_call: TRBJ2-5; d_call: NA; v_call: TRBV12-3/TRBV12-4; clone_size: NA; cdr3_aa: CASSPMGRRQETQYF; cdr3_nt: TGTGCCAGCAGCCCAATGGGACGCCGGCAAGAGACCCAGTACTTC
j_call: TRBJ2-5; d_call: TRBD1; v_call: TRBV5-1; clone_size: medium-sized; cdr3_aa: CASSLAGTGEETQYF; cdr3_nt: TGCGCCAGCAGCTTGGCCGGGACAGGGGAAGAGACCCAGTACTTC
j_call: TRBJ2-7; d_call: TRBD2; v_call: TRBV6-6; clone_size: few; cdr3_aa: CASRRLAPGEQYF; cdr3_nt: TGTGCCAGCAGACGACTAGCGCCGGGGGAGCAGTACTTC
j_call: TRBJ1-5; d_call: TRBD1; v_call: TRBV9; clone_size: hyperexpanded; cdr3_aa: CASNEYAQTGNQPQHF; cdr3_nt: TGTGCCAGCAATGAATACGCACAGACAGGGAATCAGCCCCAGCATTTT
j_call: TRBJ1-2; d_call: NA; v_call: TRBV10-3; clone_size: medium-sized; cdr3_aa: CAISNRTNYGYTF; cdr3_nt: TGTGCCATCAGCAACAGGACTAACTATGGCTACACCTTC